The 7 T cell receptor beta chains given below trace back to one sample, sequenced in a study of CD8+ T cells in alopecia areata. Investigators isolated RNA and reverse transcribed it into cDNA to act as the sequencing template. Method: immunoSEQ multiplex PCR; TCRdb's copy keeps in-frame clones and lacks some. The sample shows 130,000 to 150,000 clones, 47% of them seen only once. The sequencing sample was made of CD4+ T cells sorted from blood. Source of these receptors: a human donor with alopecia areata.

The DNA of the CDR3 is TGTGCCAGCAGCTTAAGGTTTCGAGGACAGGGGACTCACGGGGAGCTGTTTTTT. Translating gives CASSLRFRGQGTHGELFF. V and J are TRBV7-8 and TRBJ2-2, with 9 bases matching TRBD1. The CDR3 is 18 residues long. The germline V gene has CDR1 SGHVS and CDR2 FQNEAQ. The ends lost 2 bases at V and 7 bases at J; junction bases unmatched: 14.

The chain carries TRBV6-5 and TRBJ1-2, with TRBD1 identical over 7 bases. The CDR3 is 14 residues long. CDR1 is MNHEY, CDR2 SVGAGI, per germline. V shed 6 bases and J 1 base; nucleotides not matched to a gene: 5. The CDR3: CASSLQGINYGYTF. CDR3 bases: TGTGCCAGCAGCTTACAGGGGATTAACTATGGCTACACCTTC.

This clone was detected a few times. The chain combines TRBV2 with TRBJ1-2, with D unresolved. Between the trimmed V and J ends, which lost 10 bases and 8 bases, there was a span of 5 bases. The CDR3 runs to 8 residues. Germline loops: CDR1 SNHLY, CDR2 FYNNEI. CDR3: CATRGYTF. For the CDR3, the DNA is TGTGCCACACGCGGCTACACCTTC.

The V gene is TRBV25-1, the J gene TRBJ1-1; no clear D gene. Germline-derived CDR1 and CDR2 are MGHDK and SYGVNS. V was pared by 7 bases and J by 2 bases, with 14 bases between. This CDR3 spans 14 amino acids. The CDR3 region is CASTRGVINTEAFF. DNA of the CDR3: TGTGCCAGCACCCGCGGGGTCATAAACACTGAAGCTTTCTTT. The full variable domain, with the rest looked up from reference TRBV25-1 and TRBJ1-1, is EADIYQTPRYLVIGTGKKITLECSQTMGHDKMYWYQQDPGMELHLIHYSYGVNSTEKGDLSSESTVSRIRTEHFPLTLESARPSHTSQYLCASTRGVINTEAFFGQGTRLTVV.

J is TRBJ2-7 and V is TRBV4-1; 9 nucleotides line up with TRBD2. Per germline, CDR1 MGHRA and CDR2 YSYEKL. The CDR3 runs 16 residues. V dropped 0 bases and J dropped 0; count of bases not matched to a gene: 3. In nucleotides, the CDR3 is TGCGCCAGCAGCCAAGATCCTAGCGGGACCTCCTACGAGCAGTACTTC. This sequence encodes CASSQDPSGTSYEQYF.

The chain is built from TRBV4-1 and TRBJ2-5, with 8 nucleotides matching TRBD1. The CDR3 sequence is 15 residues long. V lost 3 bases, J lost 5 bases, and 8 bases stayed unmatched. Germline V CDR1 and CDR2: MGHRA, YSYEKL. The CDR3 spells CASSHDAGGWETQYF. The CDR3 DNA reads TGCGCCAGCAGCCACGATGCAGGGGGCTGGGAGACCCAGTACTTC.

This clone was seen only a few times. J is TRBJ2-5 and V is TRBV4-1, with 7 nucleotides matching TRBD2. Germline V lookup: CDR1 MGHRA, CDR2 YSYEKL. This CDR3 comprises 15 residues. Trimming took 0 bases from V and 5 from J; bases not matched to a gene: 6. The CDR3 reads CASSQETSIAETQYF. Here the CDR3 DNA reads TGCGCCAGCAGCCAAGAGACTAGCATCGCGGAGACCCAGTACTTC.